This T cell receptor beta chain is from a study of blood T cell repertoires in COVID-19. The CDR3 is made up of 15 amino acids. Deletions cut 3 bases from V and 3 bases from J, with 14 bases between. Germline V CDR1 and CDR2: MGHDK, SYGVNS. The table came from immunoSEQ multiplex PCR; TCRdb's copy has only in-frame clones and leaves some out. The data contain under 150,000 clones, 75% to 90% of them singletons. This clone has a single count. The chain is built from TRBV25-1 and TRBJ1-1; D may be TRBD1 (6 bases). The receptor was derived from a man under 40 with acute or convalescent COVID-19. What was sequenced was peripheral blood. DNA of the CDR3: TGTGCCAGCAGTGACCACAGGGATGCGTACACTGAAGCTTTCTTT. It encodes CASSDHRDAYTEAFF.